Below, 17 T cell receptor beta chains from the same sample are listed, as sequenced in a study of Graves' ophthalmopathy and Graves' hyperthyroidism. Using RNA transcripts, the TCR beta CDR3 regions were amplified. The workflow started with a first-round RT-PCR run with HTBI primers and then moved on to a second-round multiplex PCR. TCRdb passed the multiplex PCR reads through MiXCR, listing each CDR3 protein once. The sample yields hundreds of thousands of distinct CDR3 sequences, about 20% seen once. Specimen: peripheral blood. These TCRs come from a woman aged 18 to 35 with stable Graves' hyperthyroidism. Some clones in this sample may be carry-over from other donors' samples.

The genes are TRBV20-1 and TRBJ2-7; 9 bases are shared with TRBD1. In germline, CDR1 is DFQATT, CDR2 SNEGSKA (reference sequence). The CDR3 is 13 amino acids. The CDR3 protein is CRVGQGPSYEQYF. CDR3 DNA: TGCAGGGTGGGACAGGGCCCTTCCTACGAGCAGTACTTC.

This clonotype was picked up many times. The chain couples TRBV6-5 to TRBJ1-2; 10 nucleotides match TRBD1. Per germline, CDR1 MNHEY and CDR2 SVGAGI. Germline trimming cut 6 bases from V and 8 bases from J; bases unmatched to any gene: 9. The CDR3 is 14 residues long. CDR3 residues: CASSPGTGAWGYTF. Written as DNA, the CDR3 is TGTGCCAGCAGCCCCGGGACAGGGGCTTGGGGCTACACCTTC.

There are a few counts of this clonotype. The genes are TRBV6-1 and TRBJ1-6; D unresolved. From germline, CDR1 is MNHNS and CDR2 SASEGT. This CDR3 comprises 15 residues. The V and J ends lost 7 bases and 0 bases respectively, with 10 bases between them. The CDR3: CASKGLSSYNSPLHF. CDR3 DNA: TGTGCCAGCAAGGGTCTGAGCTCCTATAATTCACCCCTCCACTTT.

V is TRBV6-1 and J is TRBJ2-7; D may be TRBD2 (6 bases). This CDR3 contains 16 residues. The germline V gene has CDR1 MNHNS and CDR2 SASEGT. Trimming removed 5 bases from V and 1 base from J, with 18 bases in between. The DNA for the CDR3 is TGTGCCAGCAGTACCCAGTCGCGGGGAGGATCCTACGAGCAGTACTTC. Translation gives CASSTQSRGGSYEQYF.

DNA for the CDR3: TGTGCCAGCGGATTCAGGTTATACGAGCAGTACTTC. As protein: CASGFRLYEQYF. The chain links TRBV6-1 to TRBJ2-7, with D unclear. CDR3 length: 12 residues. The V gene's germline CDR1 is MNHNS and CDR2 SASEGT. V was pared by 8 bases and J by 4 bases, with 12 bases between.

The sample holds a few counts of this clonotype. This chain joins TRBV3-2 and TRBJ1-1. TRBV3-2 is listed as a pseudogene. The CDR3 consists of 15 residues. The CDR3 sequence: CASSRGGPGGAEAFF. The CDR3 DNA reads TGTGCCAGCAGCCGGGGGGGACCGGGAGGTGCTGAAGCTTTCTTT.

This clonotype was seen repeatedly, ten times or more. The rearrangement uses TRBV9 and TRBJ2-2, with unresolved D. Looked up from germline, CDR1 is SGDLS and CDR2 is YYNGEE. The CDR3 length is 12 residues. V shed 0 bases and J shed 6 bases, with 3 bases lying between them. The CDR3 sequence is CASSVEAGELFF. In nucleotides, the CDR3 is TGTGCCAGCAGCGTAGAGGCCGGGGAGCTGTTTTTT.

This clonotype has a count of ten or more. The chain employs TRBV30 and TRBJ1-1; 9 nucleotides line up with TRBD1. CDR1 and CDR2 (germline): GTSNPN, SVGIG (reference sequence). The CDR3 has 13 residues. Germline trimming cut 2 bases from V and 11 bases from J; bases unmatched to any gene: 9. The CDR3 DNA is TGTGCCTGGAGTCCGCTGAAACAGGGGGCGGCTTTCTTT. Encoded protein: CAWSPLKQGAAFF. The whole variable domain, remainder taken from reference TRBV30 and TRBJ1-1, is SQTIHQWPATLVQPVGSPLSLECTVEGTSNPNLYWYRQAAGRGLQLLFYSVGIGQISSEVPQNLSASRPQDRQFILSSKKLLLSDSGFYLCAWSPLKQGAAFFGQGTRLTVV.

In its sample, this clonotype was seen many times. The chain has TRBV29-1 and TRBJ2-7, with TRBD2 matching 7 bases. The ends lost 1 base at V and 4 bases at J; junction bases unmatched: 4. Germline V lookup: CDR1 SQVTM, CDR2 ANQGSEA. The CDR3 covers 13 residues. CDR3 sequence: CSVEGQGGYEQYF. DNA of the CDR3: TGCAGCGTTGAAGGGCAGGGAGGGTACGAGCAGTACTTC.

The gene calls are TRBV6-5 and TRBJ2-7, with D possibly matching TRBD2 (8 bases). Germline values: CDR1 MNHEY, CDR2 SVGAGI. The CDR3 length is 15 residues. Trimming removed 4 bases from V and 5 bases from J, with 18 bases in between. Here the CDR3 reads CASSSPGRGLDEQYF. As DNA, the CDR3 is TGTGCCAGCAGTTCCCCCGGGAGGGGGCTCGACGAGCAGTACTTC.

This clonotype was seen many times. V usage is TRBV30 and J usage is TRBJ2-5; 7 bases are shared with TRBD2. The trim removed 4 bases at V and 5 bases at J, leaving 10 bases unmatched. Germline values: CDR1 GTSNPN, CDR2 SVGIG (reference sequence). The CDR3 is made up of 14 amino acids. CDR3 region: CAWNLWEGMETQYF. CDR3 bases: TGTGCCTGGAACCTCTGGGAGGGGATGGAGACCCAGTACTTC.

This clonotype has ten or more counts. The chain links TRBV12-3 or TRBV12-4 to TRBJ2-5; the match to TRBD2 covers 10 bases. The CDR3 totals 14 residues. Germline trimming cut 6 bases from V and 5 bases from J; bases unmatched to any gene: 6. The CDR3, as DNA: TGTGCCAGCAGCGTTAGCGGGGGGAGTGAGACCCAGTACTTC. This translates into CASSVSGGSETQYF.

This clonotype occurred many times. The chain has TRBV20-1 and TRBJ2-7, with no clear D. V shed 3 bases and J shed 3 bases, with 12 bases lying between them. CDR1 and CDR2 (germline): DFQATT, SNEGSKA (reference sequence). The CDR3 runs to 13 residues. As DNA, the CDR3 is TGCAGTGCTAGGCGTCCGCTTTTCTACGAGCAGTACTTC. Translating it yields CSARRPLFYEQYF.

This clonotype was observed many times. The V call is TRBV6-1, the J call TRBJ2-7; perhaps TRBD1 as D (6 bases). This CDR3 region has 14 residues. V lost 1 base to trimming and J lost 4 bases, with 11 bases between them. Germline CDR1 is MNHNS and CDR2 is SASEGT. The DNA for the CDR3 is TGTGCCAGCAGTGAAGGGGTAGGGGGTTACGAGCAGTACTTC. This translates into CASSEGVGGYEQYF.

This clonotype was seen ten or more times. This chain links TRBV6-5 with TRBJ2-6, with D possibly being TRBD2 (6 bases). The CDR3 spans 20 residues. Trimming stripped 8 bases from V and 4 bases from J, with 30 bases between. CDR1 and CDR2 from the germline V gene are MNHEY and SVGAGI. The CDR3 reads CASVSGGTGLAEGGANVLTF. In DNA form, the CDR3 reads TGTGCCAGCGTATCCGGCGGGACCGGTCTGGCAGAAGGCGGGGCCAACGTCCTGACTTTC.

This clonotype was counted many times. The genes are TRBV12-3 or TRBV12-4 and TRBJ1-5; a weak D match, TRBD1 (6 bases). V was pared by 6 bases and J by 6 bases, with 15 bases between. There are 14 residues in the CDR3. The CDR3 DNA reads TGTGCCAGCAGCGCAGGGGCCATCAGTCAGCCCCAGCATTTT. It encodes CASSAGAISQPQHF.

This clonotype was counted ten times or more. The gene calls are TRBV27 and TRBJ1-1, with D unresolved. CDR1 MNHEY and CDR2 SMNVEV come from the germline V gene (reference sequence). This CDR3 spans 15 amino acids. V shed 3 bases and J shed 6 bases, with 17 bases lying between them. The CDR3 here is CASSLGGFLDAEAFF. The CDR3 region has the DNA TGTGCCAGCAGTTTGGGCGGATTTTTGGACGCTGAAGCTTTCTTT.